A selection of T cell receptor beta chains follows, all from one sample in a study of blood T cell repertoires in COVID-19. Measured with immunoSEQ multiplex PCR; TCRdb has only the in-frame clones, and not every one. The sample holds about 260,000 clones, about nine tenths seen once. Specimen: peripheral blood. These receptor sequences come from a woman between 35 and 50 years old who had recovered from COVID-19. The CDR3 runs from the conserved cysteine through the conserved F or W. A D gene is named only where the DNA matches it firmly. The listing skips clone size in some rows; elsewhere it reads once, few, many or a size class.

j_call clone_size v_call d_call cdr3_aa cdr3_nt
TRBJ1-5 . TRBV4-1 . CASSRGPEPSNQPQHF TGCGCCAGCAGCCGAGGTCCGGAGCCCAGCAATCAGCCCCAGCATTTT
TRBJ1-2 . TRBV2 . CATPDKGGRYGYTF TGTGCCACCCCGGACAAAGGGGGTAGGTATGGCTACACCTTC
TRBJ2-5 . TRBV19 TRBD1 CASSDRAGGETQYF TGTGCCAGTAGTGACAGGGCGGGCGGAGAGACCCAGTACTTC
TRBJ2-2 . TRBV9 TRBD2 CASSVFSGGFTGELFF TGTGCCAGCAGCGTGTTTAGCGGGGGCTTTACCGGGGAGCTGTTTTTT
TRBJ1-1 . TRBV9 . CASSVGGGLNTEAFF TGTGCCAGCAGCGTAGGCGGGGGACTGAACACTGAAGCTTTCTTT
TRBJ2-2 . TRBV3-1/TRBV3-2 TRBD1 CASSGEGQGNTGELFF TGTGCCAGTTCAGGGGAAGGACAGGGGAACACCGGGGAGCTGTTTTTT
TRBJ1-1 . TRBV25-1 . CASSGTEGGAFF TGTGCCAGCAGTGGTACAGAGGGTGGGGCTTTCTTT
TRBJ1-6 . TRBV5-1 . CASSLDVTGLNSPLHF TGCGCCAGCAGCTTGGATGTGACAGGACTTAATTCACCCCTCCACTTT
TRBJ1-2 . TRBV11-2 TRBD1 CASSSLRTGGEGGYTF TGTGCCAGCAGCTCGCTTCGGACAGGGGGCGAGGGTGGCTACACCTTC
TRBJ1-2 . TRBV2 TRBD1 CASRHGTDRYGYTF TGTGCCAGCAGGCATGGGACAGACCGCTATGGCTACACCTTC
TRBJ1-3 . TRBV5-6 . CASSSPFKLTLGSGNTIYF TGTGCCAGCAGCTCCCCTTTCAAATTGACCCTTGGGAGTGGAAACACCATATATTTT
TRBJ2-7 . TRBV7-9 TRBD2 CASSLTGLTSYEQYF TGTGCCAGCAGCTTAACGGGACTAACTTCCTACGAGCAGTACTTC
TRBJ2-2 . TRBV7-2 . CASSFKQAGELFF TGTGCCAGCAGCTTTAAACAGGCCGGGGAGCTGTTTTTT
TRBJ1-2 . TRBV5-1 . CASSAKNYGYTF TGCGCCAGCAGCGCGAAAAACTATGGCTACACCTTC
TRBJ2-7 . TRBV7-8 . CASSLGDSGSYEQYF TGTGCCAGCAGCTTAGGGGATAGCGGCTCCTACGAGCAGTACTTC
TRBJ1-2 . TRBV29-1 TRBD1 CSAGTAYGYTF TGCAGCGCAGGGACAGCCTATGGCTACACCTTC
TRBJ1-5 . TRBV3-1/TRBV3-2 TRBD1 CASSRGTGMNQPQHF TGTGCCAGCAGCCGAGGGACAGGGATGAATCAGCCCCAGCATTTT
TRBJ1-5 . TRBV10-2 . CASSDQGFQPQHF TGCGCCAGCAGTGACCAGGGCTTTCAGCCCCAGCATTTT
TRBJ2-3 . TRBV7-2 TRBD2 CASSLVAGVTDTQYF TGTGCCAGCAGCTTAGTGGCGGGGGTGACAGATACGCAGTATTTT
TRBJ2-7 . TRBV7-2 . CASSYSPSYEQYF TGTGCCAGCAGCTACTCTCCGTCCTACGAGCAGTACTTC
TRBJ2-7 . TRBV10-3 TRBD1 CAISEPLRDRGSLRPYEQYF TGTGCCATCAGTGAGCCGCTTCGGGACAGGGGATCTTTACGCCCCTACGAGCAGTACTTC
TRBJ1-5 . TRBV29-1 . CSVANFGVGQPQHF TGCAGCGTTGCTAATTTTGGAGTGGGTCAGCCCCAGCATTTT
TRBJ2-7 . TRBV9 TRBD1 CASSVMGTANYEQYF TGTGCCAGCAGCGTCATGGGGACAGCGAATTACGAGCAGTACTTC
TRBJ1-2 . TRBV6-6 . CASSSPNTANYGYTF TGTGCCAGCAGTTCCCCAAACACCGCTAACTATGGCTACACCTTC
TRBJ2-3 . TRBV4-3 TRBD1 CASSPLTGQGATDTQYF TGCGCCAGCAGCCCCTTGACAGGACAGGGGGCCACAGATACGCAGTATTTT
TRBJ1-1 . TRBV5-1 . CASSSRNGAGRAFF TGCGCCAGCAGCTCCCGGAACGGGGCCGGGAGGGCTTTCTTT
TRBJ2-3 . TRBV18 TRBD1 CASSPPFGQGGADTQYF TGTGCCAGCTCACCCCCCTTCGGACAGGGTGGAGCAGATACGCAGTATTTT
TRBJ1-6 . TRBV27 . CASRTGLYNSPLHF TGTGCCAGCAGAACGGGACTATATAATTCACCCCTCCACTTT
TRBJ2-2 . TRBV10-3 TRBD1 CAIRGGTGDTGELFF TGTGCCATCAGGGGGGGGACAGGGGACACCGGGGAGCTGTTTTTT
TRBJ1-3 . TRBV12-2 . CASRFVGQTSSGNTIYF TGTGCAAGTCGCTTCGTGGGACAGACGAGCTCTGGAAACACCATATATTTT
TRBJ1-6 . TRBV5-6 . CASSLGAGGVSPLHF TGTGCCAGCAGCTTGGGTGCGGGGGGCGTTTCACCCCTCCACTTT
TRBJ2-7 once TRBV5-4 TRBD1 CASSRDSSSYEQYF TGTGCCAGCAGCCGGGACAGCAGCTCCTACGAGCAGTACTTC
TRBJ1-5 . TRBV19 . CASSMSSNQPQHF TGTGCCAGTAGTATGAGTAGCAATCAGCCCCAGCATTTT